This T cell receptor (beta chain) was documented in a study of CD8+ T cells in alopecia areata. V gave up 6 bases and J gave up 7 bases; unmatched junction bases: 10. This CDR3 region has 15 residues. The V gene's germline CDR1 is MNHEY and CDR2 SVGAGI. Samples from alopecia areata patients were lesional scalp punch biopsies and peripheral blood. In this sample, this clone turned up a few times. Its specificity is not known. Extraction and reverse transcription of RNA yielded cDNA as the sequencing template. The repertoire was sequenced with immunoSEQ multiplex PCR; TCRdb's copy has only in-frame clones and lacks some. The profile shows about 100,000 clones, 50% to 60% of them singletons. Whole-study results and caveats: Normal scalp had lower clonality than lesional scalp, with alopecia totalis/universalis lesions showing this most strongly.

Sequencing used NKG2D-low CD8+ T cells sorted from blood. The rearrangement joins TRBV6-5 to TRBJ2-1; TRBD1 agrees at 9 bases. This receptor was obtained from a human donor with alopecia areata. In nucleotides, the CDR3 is TGTGCCAGCAGCACAAAACCGGGACAGGGTAATGAGCAGTTCTTC. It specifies CASSTKPGQGNEQFF.